The entry below gives a single TCR beta chain sequence along with its context. As processed by the authors: Reference gene primer amplification yielded estimated nucleated cell counts. TCRdb's copy holds only in-frame clones and misses some; the assay was immunoSEQ multiplex PCR. Clone size and the V and J calls come from that table; the DNA yielded D and trimming. The sample contains roughly 300,000 clones, roughly 87% of which appear only once. The data belong to a study of blood T cell repertoires in COVID-19. The wider study: PBMCs, B-cell-depleted T cells, or T cells provided the cDNA or gDNA that made up the material.

Residents of about two dozen US areas, aged roughly 18 to 95 years, made up the participants. Donors were grouped by their self-reported clinical history. The CDR3 contains 17 residues. Germline lookup yields CDR1 LGHDT and CDR2 YNNKEL (reference sequence). V gave up 3 bases and J gave up 2 bases; unmatched junction bases: 12. V gene TRBV3-1 (or the pseudogene TRBV3-2) combines with J gene TRBJ1-2; 7 bases line up with TRBD1. Source material: PBMCs or T cells enriched from blood (not recorded which). This TCR was sampled from a woman in her thirties who had recovered from COVID-19. The CDR3 loop reads CASSHWKDRADNYGYTF. DNA of the CDR3: TGTGCCAGCAGCCATTGGAAAGACAGGGCGGACAACTATGGCTACACCTTC.